This T cell receptor beta chain originates from a study of T-cell reconstitution after alpha-beta-depleted transplantation in children. This CDR3 is built from 14 residues. CDR1 and CDR2 (germline): SGHTA, FQGTGA. The junction had 1 base not matched to a gene; V was cut back by 3 bases and J by 6 bases. Whole-study findings and limits: Surviving thymic progenitors and recipient T cells were the source of high TCRbeta diversity at day 60 in some patients. Newly produced T cells mostly provided counts and TCRbeta diversity after one year, as hyperexpanded clones declined. Alpha-beta T cells present about two months after transplant were reported to originate from several hundred expanded graft clones.

Ten or more counts support this clonotype. The antigen remains unidentified. Unique molecular identifiers were used to barcode this TCRbeta library. TCRdb independently ran MiXCR on the PCR reads; one entry per CDR3 protein. In the table there are some 300,000 distinct CDR3 sequences, over 9.5% of which are singletons. This sequence joins TRBV7-3 and TRBJ2-3; 12 bases align to TRBD2. The sequence came from a boy in the first two years of life with acute myeloid leukemia, due to receive a stem cell transplant. Sequencing was performed on PBMCs, taken before TCRalphabeta/CD19-depleted stem cell transplant. CDR3 sequence (DNA): TGTGCCAGCAGCTTGGGGACTAGCGGGGATACGCAGTATTTT. It specifies CASSLGTSGDTQYF.